This T cell receptor beta chain was recorded in a study of neoadjuvant anti-PD-1 for oral cavity cancer. This clone turned up a few times. These oral cavity squamous cell carcinomas were HPV-negative and locally advanced. The CDR3 contains 16 residues. The V gene's germline CDR1 is SEHNR and CDR2 FQNEAQ (reference sequence). V was pared by 1 base and J by 3 bases, with 4 bases of the junction left unmatched. Only in-frame clones appear in the TCRdb table, and some are missing; sequencing was by immunoSEQ multiplex PCR. Here the sample spans over 15,000 clones, roughly 78% being singletons. This clonotype was sampled from a person between 35 and 79 years old with oral cavity squamous cell carcinoma. The sample in question was PBMCs, obtained before nivolumab (anti-PD-1) treatment. The rearrangement joins TRBV7-9 to TRBJ2-2; 8 nucleotides line up with TRBD1. The CDR3 DNA sequence: TGTGCCAGCAGCTTAGGGGCAGGGGGCGACACCGGGGAGCTGTTTTTT. This sequence encodes CASSLGAGGDTGELFF.